Presented here are 20 T cell receptor beta chains from one specimen sequenced in a study of T cell repertoires in cytomegalovirus infection. TCRdb re-derived calls from the reads in MiXCR, one entry per CDR3 protein. The table shows approximately 500,000 distinct CDR3 sequences, with 16% occurring only once. Sequencing input: CD8+ T cells from PBMCs. These receptors were obtained from a human donor in good health (CMV status not recorded). Some clones in this sample may be carry-over from other donors' samples.

In this sample, this clonotype turned up many times. The V call is TRBV7-6, the J call TRBJ2-1, with D possibly called TRBD1 or TRBD2 (6 bases each). Germline V gives CDR1 SGHVS, CDR2 FNYEAQ. The CDR3 spans 15 residues. V lost 3 bases and J 7 bases, leaving 16 bases between the germline ends. DNA of the CDR3: TGTGCCAGCAGCTTTCGCAGGGGAGGCTCGAATGAGCAGTTCTTC. Translation: CASSFRRGGSNEQFF.

With regard to this clonotype: A read error may explain this, as a much larger clone is one base away. The final CDR3 position lacks the conserved phenylalanine or tryptophan, pointing to a likely read error. The V call is TRBV10-3, the J call TRBJ1-4; no clear D. This CDR3 comprises 18 residues. Germline V gives CDR1 ENHRY, CDR2 SYGVKD. V lost 0 bases and J 1 base, leaving 15 bases between the germline ends. CDR3 region: CAISESDYLRGTNEKLFY. CDR3 nucleotides: TGTGCCATCAGTGAGTCTGATTACCTCCGGGGAACTAATGAAAAACTGTTTTAT.

This clonotype was picked up many times. In DNA form, the CDR3 reads TGCGCCAGCAGCCAAGATCAGCAGGGCTACGAGCAGTACTTC. Translating gives CASSQDQQGYEQYF. The chain recombines TRBV4-1 with TRBJ2-7; possible D gene TRBD1, 5 bases. Trimming pared 0 bases from V and 3 bases from J, leaving 9 bases between. Germline lookup yields CDR1 MGHRA and CDR2 YSYEKL. CDR3 length: 14 residues.

This clonotype came up many times. The chain recombines TRBV28 with TRBJ2-1, with TRBD2 identical over 11 bases. The CDR3 runs 14 residues. V lost 7 bases, J lost 7 bases, and 6 bases stayed unmatched. Germline values: CDR1 MDHEN, CDR2 SYDVKM. This CDR3 is CASTRTSGFNEQFF. The CDR3 nucleotides read TGTGCCAGCACACGGACTAGCGGGTTTAATGAGCAGTTCTTC.

V gene TRBV19 combines with J gene TRBJ2-3, with 9 nucleotides matching TRBD2. The ends lost 7 bases at V and 0 bases at J; junction bases unmatched: 5. CDR3 length: 15 residues. CDR1 and CDR2 (germline): LNHDA, SQIVND (reference sequence). The CDR3 loop is CASKSSGASTDTQYF. The CDR3 DNA reads as TGTGCCAGTAAATCTAGCGGGGCTAGCACAGATACGCAGTATTTT.

This clonotype was counted ten times or more. The chain joins TRBV7-9 to TRBJ1-4, with 7 positions matching TRBD1. Per the germline V gene, CDR1 is SEHNR and CDR2 is FQNEAQ (reference sequence). Germline trimming cut 7 bases from V and 6 bases from J; bases unmatched to any gene: 17. This CDR3 region has 17 residues. The CDR3 region has the DNA TGTGCCAGCACTCCCCCGGGGGGGACAGAGTGGGATGAAAAACTGTTTTTT. Translated: CASTPPGGTEWDEKLFF. The full variable domain, rest sourced from reference TRBV7-9 and TRBJ1-4, is DTGVSQNPRHKITKRGQNVTFRCDPISEHNRLYWYRQTLGQGPEFLTYFQNEAQLEKSRLLSDRFSAERPKGSFSTLEIQRTEQGDSAMYLCASTPPGGTEWDEKLFFGSGTQLSVL.

This clonotype was counted many times. The gene calls are TRBV12-3 or TRBV12-4 and TRBJ1-1, with 7 bases lining up with TRBD1. V lost 3 bases, J lost 3 bases, and 7 bases stayed unmatched. The CDR3 has 15 residues. This chain's CDR3 is CASSLFRGPYTEAFF. Here the CDR3 DNA reads TGTGCCAGCAGTTTGTTTAGGGGGCCCTACACTGAAGCTTTCTTT.

Many counts were recorded for this clonotype. This chain links TRBV7-9 with TRBJ2-1, with 8 bases identical to TRBD2. CDR1 is SEHNR, CDR2 FQNEAQ, per germline (reference sequence). The J segment lost 5 bases and the V segment lost 4 bases, leaving 7 bases of the junction unmatched. The CDR3 has 15 residues. In DNA, the CDR3 is TGTGCCAGCAGCTACCGACTAGCGTCCAACAATGAGCAGTTCTTC. Translation: CASSYRLASNNEQFF.

This clonotype was counted many times. V gene TRBV11-2 combines with J gene TRBJ2-3, with 13 bases aligning to TRBD2. Trimming removed 2 bases from V and 4 bases from J; junction bases left unmatched: 3. The length of the CDR3 is 16 residues. Germline CDR1 SGHAT, CDR2 FQNNGV. The CDR3, as DNA: TGTGCCAGCAGCTTAAGGACTAGCGGGGGCTCAGATACGCAGTATTTT. This sequence encodes CASSLRTSGGSDTQYF.

This clonotype has at least ten counts. This chain uses TRBV6-1 with TRBJ1-2; 8 nucleotides align to TRBD1. V dropped 3 bases and J dropped 1; count of bases not matched to a gene: 4. The germline V gene encodes CDR1 MNHNS and CDR2 SASEGT. The CDR3 covers 15 residues. The CDR3 reads CASSEVDRGNYGYTF. Written as DNA, the CDR3 is TGTGCCAGCAGTGAGGTTGACAGGGGTAACTATGGCTACACCTTC.

The chain recombines TRBV7-9 with TRBJ2-1; TRBD2 is a possible D gene (6 bases). The germline V gene encodes CDR1 SEHNR and CDR2 FQNEAQ (reference sequence). Deletions cut 7 bases from V and 6 bases from J, with 22 bases between. CDR3 length: 16 amino acids. Here the CDR3 DNA reads TGTGCCAGCATCTACCTCCGGGCAGGGAGGCCCAATGAGCAGTTCTTC. This sequence encodes CASIYLRAGRPNEQFF.

This clonotype was recorded many times. CDR3 in amino acids: CASSLLVSGEQFF. In DNA, the CDR3 is TGTGCCAGCAGTTTACTAGTGTCTGGTGAGCAGTTCTTC. This chain links TRBV7-2 with TRBJ2-1; TRBD2 might be the D (5 bases). Germline-derived CDR1 and CDR2 are SGHTA and FQGNSA. CDR3 length: 13 amino acids. V lost 6 bases and J 9 bases, leaving 15 bases between the germline ends.

The chain recombines TRBV7-9 with TRBJ1-2, with D possibly matching TRBD1 (5 bases). The germline V gene encodes CDR1 SEHNR and CDR2 FQNEAQ (reference sequence). This CDR3 comprises 14 residues. V was cut by 3 bases and J by 8 bases, with 16 bases left in between. This CDR3 reads CASSLGQGEEGYTF. CDR3 in DNA: TGTGCCAGCAGCTTGGGGCAGGGTGAGGAGGGCTACACCTTC.

This clonotype was picked up many times. The V and J genes are TRBV6-5 and TRBJ2-1; no clear D gene. Germline lookup yields CDR1 MNHEY and CDR2 SVGAGI. This CDR3 has 13 residues. V was cut by 8 bases and J by 4 bases, with 12 bases left in between. Here the CDR3 reads CASSTRTYNEQFF. DNA for the CDR3: TGTGCCAGCTCTACCCGGACGTACAATGAGCAGTTCTTC.

This clonotype has ten or more counts. This chain links TRBV7-9 with TRBJ2-1; D perhaps matches TRBD2 (5 bases). The CDR3 is 14 amino acids. Germline-derived CDR1 and CDR2 are SEHNR and FQNEAQ (reference sequence). Trimming removed 1 base from V and 6 bases from J, with 10 bases in between. CDR3 nucleotides: TGTGCCAGCAGCTTAGGGGAGATGAGCAATGAGCAGTTCTTC. Its translation is CASSLGEMSNEQFF.

The genes are TRBV19 and TRBJ1-5, with 9 bases lining up with TRBD1. V shed 7 bases, J shed 5 bases, and the junction held 15 bases outside the gene matches. Germline V gene sequence: CDR1 LNHDA, CDR2 SQIVND (reference sequence). This CDR3 has 17 amino acids. CDR3 in amino acids: CASNQGTGHVKYQPQHF. CDR3 nucleotides: TGTGCCAGTAATCAGGGGACAGGGCACGTGAAGTATCAGCCCCAGCATTTT.

This chain connects TRBV25-1 to TRBJ2-2; 8 nucleotides agree with TRBD1. The length of the CDR3 is 12 residues. The junction had 4 bases not matched to a gene; V was cut back by 2 bases and J by 14 bases. The germline V gene encodes CDR1 MGHDK and CDR2 SYGVNS. The CDR3 nucleotides read TGTGCCAGCAGTGAAGGGACAGGCATACTGTTTTTT. Protein product: CASSEGTGILFF.

This clonotype was observed a handful of times. The chain has TRBV9 and TRBJ2-3; unclear D gene. The V end lost 4 bases, the J end lost 2 bases, and 11 bases lay between the germline ends. The CDR3 consists of 14 residues. The germline gives CDR1 SGDLS, CDR2 YYNGEE. Written as DNA, the CDR3 is TGTGCCAGCAGCTCAACCTACACCACAGATACGCAGTATTTT. Translation: CASSSTYTTDTQYF.

At least ten counts were recorded for this clonotype. This chain joins TRBV28 and TRBJ2-7; 9 positions agree with TRBD2. Germline CDR1 is MDHEN and CDR2 is SYDVKM. The V segment lost 3 bases and the J segment 4 bases; nucleotides outside the gene matches: 4. The CDR3 loop spans 14 amino acids. CDR3 protein: CASSLASGIYEQYF. CDR3 in DNA: TGTGCCAGCAGTTTGGCTAGCGGGATTTACGAGCAGTACTTC.

As for this clonotype: The junction departs from the called germline gene at one end, perhaps through a read error. The chain couples TRBV9 to TRBJ1-1; no clear D gene. This CDR3 is built from 11 residues. The germline CDR1 and CDR2 sequences are SGDLS and YYNGEE. CDR3 nucleotide sequence: TGTGCCAGCAGCCCCCTCACAGTAGACGGTTTT. Its translation: CASSPLTVDGF.